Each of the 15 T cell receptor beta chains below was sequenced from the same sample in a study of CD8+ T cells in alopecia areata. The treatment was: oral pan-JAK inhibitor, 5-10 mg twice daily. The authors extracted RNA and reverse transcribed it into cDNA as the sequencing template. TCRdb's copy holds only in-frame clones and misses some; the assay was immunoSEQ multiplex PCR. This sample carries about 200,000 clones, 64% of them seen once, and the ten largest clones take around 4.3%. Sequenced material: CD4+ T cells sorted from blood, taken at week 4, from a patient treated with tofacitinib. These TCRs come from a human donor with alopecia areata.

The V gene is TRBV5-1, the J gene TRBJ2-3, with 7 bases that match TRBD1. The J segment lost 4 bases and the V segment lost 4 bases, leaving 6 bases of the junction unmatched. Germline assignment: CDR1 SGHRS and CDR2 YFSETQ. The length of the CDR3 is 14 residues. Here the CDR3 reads CASSTRGSADTQYF. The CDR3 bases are TGCGCCAGCAGCACCAGGGGGAGCGCAGATACGCAGTATTTT.

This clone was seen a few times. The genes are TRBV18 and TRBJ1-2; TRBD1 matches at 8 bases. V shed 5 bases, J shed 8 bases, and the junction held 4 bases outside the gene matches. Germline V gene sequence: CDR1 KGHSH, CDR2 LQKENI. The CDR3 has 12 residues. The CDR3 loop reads CASSSDRDGYTF. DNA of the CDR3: TGTGCCAGCTCATCGGACAGGGACGGCTACACCTTC.

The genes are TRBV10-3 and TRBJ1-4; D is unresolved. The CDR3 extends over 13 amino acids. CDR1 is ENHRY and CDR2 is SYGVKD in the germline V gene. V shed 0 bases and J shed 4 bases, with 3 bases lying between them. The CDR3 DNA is TGTGCCATCAGTGAGTCTAATAATGAAAAACTGTTTTTT. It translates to CAISESNNEKLFF.

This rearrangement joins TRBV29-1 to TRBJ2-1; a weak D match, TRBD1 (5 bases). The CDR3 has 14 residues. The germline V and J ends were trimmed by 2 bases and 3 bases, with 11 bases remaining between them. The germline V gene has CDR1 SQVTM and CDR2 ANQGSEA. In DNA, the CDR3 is TGCAGCGTTGAAAGACAGACCCGCTACAATGAGCAGTTCTTC. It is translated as CSVERQTRYNEQFF.

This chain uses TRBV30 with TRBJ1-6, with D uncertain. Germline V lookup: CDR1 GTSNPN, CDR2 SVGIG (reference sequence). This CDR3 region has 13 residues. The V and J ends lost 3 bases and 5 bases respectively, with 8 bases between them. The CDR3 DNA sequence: TGTGCCTGGAGCCGGGATAATAATTCACCCCTCCACTTT. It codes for CAWSRDNNSPLHF.

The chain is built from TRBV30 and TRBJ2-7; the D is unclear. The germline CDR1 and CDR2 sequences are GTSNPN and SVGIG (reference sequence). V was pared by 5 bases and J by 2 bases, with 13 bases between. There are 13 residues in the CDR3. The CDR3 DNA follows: TGTGCCTGGGGTTCCTTAAGTCCCTACGAGCAGTACTTC. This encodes CAWGSLSPYEQYF.

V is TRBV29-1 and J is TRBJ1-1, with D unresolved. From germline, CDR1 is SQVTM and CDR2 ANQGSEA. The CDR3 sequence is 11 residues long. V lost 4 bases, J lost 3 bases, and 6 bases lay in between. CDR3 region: CSVGEYTEAFF. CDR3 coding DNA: TGCAGCGTTGGTGAATACACTGAAGCTTTCTTT.

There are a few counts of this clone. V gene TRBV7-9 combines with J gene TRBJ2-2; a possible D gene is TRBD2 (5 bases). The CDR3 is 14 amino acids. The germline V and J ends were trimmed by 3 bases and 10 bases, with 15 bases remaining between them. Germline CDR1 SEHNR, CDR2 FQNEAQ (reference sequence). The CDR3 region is CASSLRAVSEELFF. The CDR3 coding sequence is TGTGCCAGCAGCTTGCGAGCGGTTTCCGAGGAGCTGTTTTTT. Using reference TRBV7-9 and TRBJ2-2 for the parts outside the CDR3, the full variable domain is DTGVSQNPRHKITKRGQNVTFRCDPISEHNRLYWYRQTLGQGPEFLTYFQNEAQLEKSRLLSDRFSAERPKGSFSTLEIQRTEQGDSAMYLCASSLRAVSEELFFGEGSRLTVL.

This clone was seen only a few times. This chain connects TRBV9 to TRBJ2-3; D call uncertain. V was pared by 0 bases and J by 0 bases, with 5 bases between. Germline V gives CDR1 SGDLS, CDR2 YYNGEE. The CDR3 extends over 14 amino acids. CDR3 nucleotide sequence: TGTGCCAGCAGCGTAGGGCGTAGCACAGATACGCAGTATTTT. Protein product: CASSVGRSTDTQYF.

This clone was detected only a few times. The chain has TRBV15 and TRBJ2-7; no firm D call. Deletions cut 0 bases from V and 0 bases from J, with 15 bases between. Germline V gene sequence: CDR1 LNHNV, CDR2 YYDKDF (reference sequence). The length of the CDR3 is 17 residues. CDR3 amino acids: CATSRDMSAGHSYEQYF. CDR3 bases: TGTGCCACCAGCAGAGACATGTCGGCAGGTCACTCCTACGAGCAGTACTTC.

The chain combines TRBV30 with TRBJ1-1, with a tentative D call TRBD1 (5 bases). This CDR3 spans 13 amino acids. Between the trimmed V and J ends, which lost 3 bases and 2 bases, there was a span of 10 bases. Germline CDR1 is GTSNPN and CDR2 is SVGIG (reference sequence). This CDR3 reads CAWSRDQNTEAFF. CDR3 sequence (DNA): TGTGCCTGGAGCAGGGACCAAAACACTGAAGCTTTCTTT.

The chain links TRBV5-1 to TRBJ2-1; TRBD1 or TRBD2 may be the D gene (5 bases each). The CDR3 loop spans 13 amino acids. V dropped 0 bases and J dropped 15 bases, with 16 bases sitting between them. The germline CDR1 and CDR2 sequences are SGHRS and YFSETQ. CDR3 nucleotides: TGCGCCAGCAGCTTGGGGTCCCAGGGAGCGGTGTTCTTC. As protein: CASSLGSQGAVFF.

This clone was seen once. CDR3 nucleotides: TGCATCAATGAGCAGGGGGCGATCGGTACGCAGTATTTT. It codes for CINEQGAIGTQYF. V gene TRBV29-1 combines with J gene TRBJ2-3; 8 bases match TRBD1. The CDR3 runs 13 residues. Germline-derived CDR1 and CDR2 are SQVTM and ANQGSEA.

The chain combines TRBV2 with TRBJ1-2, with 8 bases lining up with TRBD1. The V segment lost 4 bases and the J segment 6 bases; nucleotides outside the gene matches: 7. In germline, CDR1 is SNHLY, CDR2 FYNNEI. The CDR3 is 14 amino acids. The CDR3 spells CASSAQGAIDGYTF. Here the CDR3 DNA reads TGTGCCAGCAGTGCCCAGGGGGCGATCGATGGCTACACCTTC.

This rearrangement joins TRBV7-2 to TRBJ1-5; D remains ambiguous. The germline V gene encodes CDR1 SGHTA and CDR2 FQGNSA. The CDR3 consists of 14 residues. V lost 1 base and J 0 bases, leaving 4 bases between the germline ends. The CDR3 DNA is TGTGCCAGCAGCTTAGACGGTAGCAATCAGCCCCAGCATTTT. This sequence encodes CASSLDGSNQPQHF.